A single sample is the source of the 12 T cell receptor beta chains below, sequenced in a study of cytomegalovirus exposure and HLA in healthy donors. The PCR used 60 Vbeta and 13 Jbeta primers. Sequencing used immunoSEQ multiplex PCR; TCRdb keeps in-frame clones, though not all of them. This table has 180,000 or so clones, 60% to 80% appearing once. Sequencing was carried out using PBMCs. All receptors derive from a woman between 40 and 55 years old in good health and CMV-seropositive.

The CDR3 sequence is CASSFPSPSETQYF. The CDR3 DNA reads TGTGCCAGCAGTTTTCCCTCCCCGTCAGAGACCCAGTACTTC. V and J are TRBV28 and TRBJ2-5, with no clear D. Germline CDR1 reads MDHEN; CDR2 reads SYDVKM. This CDR3 is built from 14 residues. V dropped 3 bases and J dropped 4 bases, with 12 bases sitting between them.

CDR3 coding DNA: TGTGCCACTTTTGCCGGGACAGGGACGAGCTCTGGAAACACCATATATTTT. Translated: CATFAGTGTSSGNTIYF. The V and J genes are TRBV10-3 and TRBJ1-3; the match to TRBD1 covers 9 bases. This CDR3 has 17 amino acids. With V trimmed by 10 bases and J by 0 bases, 13 bases remained unmatched. Germline V gene sequence: CDR1 ENHRY, CDR2 SYGVKD.

The gene calls are TRBV6-4 and TRBJ2-3; 14 nucleotides agree with TRBD2. The CDR3 totals 18 residues. In germline, CDR1 is MRHNA, CDR2 SNTAGT. J was trimmed by 4 bases and V by 5 bases; bases with no gene match: 11. CDR3 sequence: CASSPPGLAGVRADTQYF. DNA of the CDR3: TGTGCCAGCAGTCCCCCGGGACTAGCGGGAGTTCGCGCAGATACGCAGTATTTT.

This chain uses TRBV6-1 with TRBJ2-1; no reliable D call. Germline lookup yields CDR1 MNHNS and CDR2 SASEGT. V lost 8 bases and J 3 bases, leaving 11 bases between the germline ends. The CDR3 runs to 13 residues. The CDR3 DNA reads TGTGCCAGCCGACTGACGGGCTACAATGAGCAGTTCTTC. Translation: CASRLTGYNEQFF.

The chain couples TRBV6-1 to TRBJ2-1; D is unresolved. Germline CDR1 is MNHNS and CDR2 is SASEGT. The V end lost 2 bases, the J end lost 2 bases, and 10 bases lay between the germline ends. This CDR3 comprises 15 residues. The CDR3 bases are TGTGCCAGCAGTGAACAGGTGCAAACCTACAATGAGCAGTTCTTC. This gives the protein CASSEQVQTYNEQFF.

This clone has a handful of counts. The V and J genes are TRBV18 and TRBJ2-1, with 7 positions matching TRBD2. Germline-derived CDR1 and CDR2 are KGHSH and LQKENI. CDR3 length equals 16 residues. The J segment lost 4 bases and the V segment lost 3 bases, leaving 9 bases of the junction unmatched. This chain's CDR3 is CASSPSSGLNYNEQFF. The CDR3, as DNA: TGTGCCAGCTCACCGTCTAGCGGACTTAATTACAATGAGCAGTTCTTC.

The CDR3 sequence is CASSPGQGGSGYTF. The CDR3 coding sequence is TGTGCCAGCTCCCCCGGACAGGGCGGGTCTGGCTACACCTTC. This chain connects TRBV18 to TRBJ1-2; the match to TRBD1 covers 8 bases. The CDR3 runs 14 residues. V trimming: 6 bases; J trimming: 7 bases; junction bases outside the gene matches: 10. CDR1 KGHSH and CDR2 LQKENI come from the germline V gene.

The chain combines TRBV7-9 with TRBJ1-2, with 8 positions matching TRBD1. The length of the CDR3 is 17 residues. With 4 bases clipped from V and 6 bases from J, the junction kept 16 bases outside the gene matches. CDR1 and CDR2 (germline): SEHNR, FQNEAQ (reference sequence). This CDR3 reads CASSSLWTGTLDDGYTF. DNA of the CDR3: TGTGCCAGCAGCTCGCTCTGGACAGGGACATTGGACGATGGCTACACCTTC. Using reference TRBV7-9 and TRBJ1-2 for the parts outside the CDR3, the full variable domain is DTGVSQNPRHKITKRGQNVTFRCDPISEHNRLYWYRQTLGQGPEFLTYFQNEAQLEKSRLLSDRFSAERPKGSFSTLEIQRTEQGDSAMYLCASSSLWTGTLDDGYTFGSGTRLTVV.

The rearrangement uses TRBV7-2 and TRBJ2-5; D remains ambiguous. This CDR3 region has 13 residues. In germline, CDR1 is SGHTA, CDR2 FQGNSA. V lost 5 bases to trimming and J lost 2 bases, with 9 bases between them. The CDR3 is CASSLTPQETQYF. For the CDR3, the DNA is TGTGCCAGCAGCCTGACACCTCAAGAGACCCAGTACTTC.

V usage is TRBV15 and J usage is TRBJ2-2, with D tentatively TRBD1 (6 bases). With 5 bases removed from V and 4 bases from J, the gap between germline ends came to 17 bases. Germline V gene lookup returns CDR1 LNHNV and CDR2 YYDKDF (reference sequence). CDR3 length: 16 amino acids. The CDR3 nucleotides are TGTGCCACCAGCCTAGAGGCAGGGGCGCTCACCGGGGAGCTGTTTTTT. It encodes CATSLEAGALTGELFF.

The J gene is TRBJ2-1, the V gene TRBV9, with 10 bases fitting TRBD2. Looked up from germline, CDR1 is SGDLS and CDR2 is YYNGEE. The CDR3 length is 14 residues. With V trimmed by 4 bases and J by 2 bases, 0 bases remained unmatched. This chain's CDR3 is CASSTSGTYNEQFF. CDR3 DNA: TGTGCCAGCAGCACTAGCGGGACCTACAATGAGCAGTTCTTC.

The chain couples TRBV6-5 to TRBJ1-6; D remains unclear. CDR3 length: 14 amino acids. Between the trimmed V and J ends, which lost 6 bases and 8 bases, there was a span of 14 bases. Germline V gives CDR1 MNHEY, CDR2 SVGAGI. The CDR3 nucleotides read TGTGCCAGCAGCCGGAGGGCTGGTGATTCACCCCTCCACTTT. Translation: CASSRRAGDSPLHF.